Presented here are 24 T cell receptor beta chains from one specimen sequenced in a study of human T cells and chemical hapten exposure. This sample's time point: patch test 1, 2 weeks after DPC sensitization. Indicated treatment: therapeutic diphenylcyclopropenone sensitization with weekly scalp DPC. TCRdb fed the RACE reads into MiXCR, producing one record per CDR3 protein. The profile shows 95,000 to 130,000 distinct CDR3 sequences, around an eighth of them singletons. Material: whole blood, obtained in connection with sensitization to the hapten diphenylcyclopropenone (DPC). These TCRs come from a woman aged 50 to 60 with alopecia areata. Some clones in this sample may be carry-over from other donors' samples.

The chain carries TRBV28 and TRBJ2-7, with 9 bases matching TRBD2. Germline CDR1 reads MDHEN; CDR2 reads SYDVKM. V shed 7 bases and J 2 bases; nucleotides not matched to a gene: 6. The CDR3 consists of 14 residues. The CDR3 bases are TGTGCCAGCACCCTTGGCGGGAGGGCCTACGAGCAGTACTTC. Amino acids: CASTLGGRAYEQYF.

The chain is built from TRBV28 and TRBJ1-2, with a possible D match to TRBD1 (6 bases). CDR1 and CDR2 from the germline V gene are MDHEN and SYDVKM. Trimming removed 6 bases from V and 0 bases from J, with 14 bases in between. The CDR3 loop spans 15 amino acids. The CDR3 nucleotides are TGTGCCAGCAGACCACAGGGAAGCCCTAACTATGGCTACACCTTC. Translated, it gives CASRPQGSPNYGYTF.

This clonotype showed up many times. The chain is built from TRBV18 and TRBJ1-6; 8 bases line up with TRBD1. J was trimmed by 0 bases and V by 2 bases; bases with no gene match: 6. CDR1 and CDR2 (germline): KGHSH, LQKENI. The CDR3 consists of 18 residues. The CDR3: CASSPFGQGSSYNSPLHF. DNA of the CDR3: TGTGCCAGCTCACCATTCGGACAGGGCTCCTCCTATAATTCACCCCTCCACTTT.

The J gene is TRBJ2-7, the V gene TRBV7-9, with a weak D call TRBD2 (5 bases). The V gene's germline CDR1 is SEHNR and CDR2 FQNEAQ (reference sequence). There are 16 residues in the CDR3. Trimming stripped 4 bases from V and 3 bases from J, with 19 bases between. The CDR3 region has the DNA TGTGCCAGCAGCTCCTCGCTAGGAGGTCGAAACTACGAGCAGTACTTC. Amino acid sequence: CASSSSLGGRNYEQYF.

In its sample, this clonotype was seen a few times. The CDR3 reads CSVAAGSETQYF. CDR3 coding DNA: TGCAGCGTCGCAGCGGGTTCTGAGACCCAGTACTTC. The V and J genes are TRBV29-1 and TRBJ2-5; TRBD2 is a possible D gene (6 bases). Between the trimmed V and J ends, which lost 6 bases and 5 bases, there was a span of 13 bases. The CDR3 loop spans 12 amino acids. CDR1 is SQVTM, CDR2 ANQGSEA, per germline.

This clonotype has more than one count but fewer than ten. The chain links TRBV11-2 to TRBJ2-1, with 10 bases matching TRBD2. The CDR3 consists of 15 residues. Germline assignment: CDR1 SGHAT and CDR2 FQNNGV. The J segment lost 5 bases and the V segment lost 5 bases, leaving 6 bases of the junction unmatched. CDR3 sequence (DNA): TGTGCCAGCAGCGGGGGACTAGCGCGGAACAATGAGCAGTTCTTC. Translated: CASSGGLARNNEQFF.

This clonotype was counted ten times or more. V and J are TRBV10-3 and TRBJ1-1; D unclear. There are 14 residues in the CDR3. The V end lost 3 bases, the J end lost 2 bases, and 10 bases lay between the germline ends. Germline lookup yields CDR1 ENHRY and CDR2 SYGVKD. The CDR3 loop reads CAISDSTANTEAFF. The CDR3 bases are TGTGCCATCAGTGATTCGACGGCCAACACTGAAGCTTTCTTT.

This clonotype has a handful of counts. The chain is built from TRBV20-1 and TRBJ2-3; D remains unclear. V lost 5 bases, J lost 4 bases, and 10 bases lay in between. This CDR3 contains 12 residues. The germline V gene encodes CDR1 DFQATT and CDR2 SNEGSKA (reference sequence). This chain's CDR3 is CSAGPGPDTQYF. CDR3 sequence (DNA): TGCAGTGCTGGCCCTGGGCCAGATACGCAGTATTTT.

V usage is TRBV18 and J usage is TRBJ1-2, with no clear D. The CDR3 is 14 amino acids. Germline CDR1 is KGHSH and CDR2 is LQKENI. V lost 0 bases and J lost 1, with 6 bases in between. The CDR3 loop is CASSPPGSNYGYTF. The CDR3 region has the DNA TGTGCCAGCTCACCACCAGGGAGTAACTATGGCTACACCTTC.

This clonotype was observed many times. The chain employs TRBV11-2 and TRBJ2-7; D is unclear. Trimming removed 0 bases from V and 2 bases from J, with 11 bases in between. The CDR3 consists of 15 residues. Germline CDR1 is SGHAT and CDR2 is FQNNGV. CDR3: CASSLEELVAYEQYF. The CDR3 bases are TGTGCCAGCAGCTTAGAAGAGCTGGTAGCCTACGAGCAGTACTTC.

The table lists this clonotype with a few counts. V gene TRBV18 combines with J gene TRBJ1-1; D is uncertain. The CDR3 has 18 residues. Trimming cost V 1 base and J 3 bases, with 21 bases left between them. Germline V gives CDR1 KGHSH, CDR2 LQKENI. The CDR3 nucleotides are TGTGCCAGCTCACCACTTGTCTCGGCAGGAAGGGTGGACACTGAAGCTTTCTTT. It yields the protein CASSPLVSAGRVDTEAFF.

This chain joins TRBV25-1 and TRBJ2-1; no firm D call. Germline loops: CDR1 MGHDK, CDR2 SYGVNS. V was trimmed by 3 bases and J by 10 bases, leaving 7 bases between them. The CDR3 totals 11 residues. The CDR3: CASSESREQFF. CDR3 DNA: TGTGCCAGCAGTGAGAGCAGGGAGCAGTTCTTC.

In regard to this clonotype: Since a much larger clone is just one base distant, this may be a read error. This chain joins TRBV7-9 and TRBJ1-1; D call uncertain. The V and J ends lost 2 bases and 1 base respectively, with 11 bases between them. This CDR3 region has 15 residues. Germline-derived CDR1 and CDR2 are SEHNR and FQNEAQ (reference sequence). As DNA, the CDR3 is TGTGCCAGCAGCTTATTTGTCACGCCGAACACTGAAGCTTTCTTT. It yields the protein CASSLFVTPNTEAFF.

There are a few counts of this clonotype. V and J are TRBV7-9 and TRBJ1-2; weak D call: TRBD1 (5 bases). The CDR3 sequence is 16 residues long. V lost 3 bases to trimming and J lost 1 base, with 15 bases between them. CDR1 and CDR2 (germline): SEHNR, FQNEAQ (reference sequence). The CDR3 DNA is TGTGCCAGCAGCTTCCTCAAGACAGAAGTTAACTATGGCTACACCTTC. This sequence encodes CASSFLKTEVNYGYTF. The full variable domain, its missing parts supplied by reference TRBV7-9 and TRBJ1-2, is DTGVSQNPRHKITKRGQNVTFRCDPISEHNRLYWYRQTLGQGPEFLTYFQNEAQLEKSRLLSDRFSAERPKGSFSTLEIQRTEQGDSAMYLCASSFLKTEVNYGYTFGSGTRLTVV.

A few counts support this clonotype. This chain uses TRBV25-1 with TRBJ2-7; D gene ambiguous. This CDR3 has 14 amino acids. Germline CDR1 is MGHDK and CDR2 is SYGVNS. V was pared by 6 bases and J by 6 bases, with 18 bases between. CDR3 bases: TGTGCCAGCAGGCTTTCCGGGTTAACCGGCGAGCAGTACTTC. It is translated as CASRLSGLTGEQYF.

The chain couples TRBV27 to TRBJ2-6; maybe TRBD1 (5 bases). V lost 9 bases to trimming and J lost 0 bases, with 12 bases between them. This CDR3 comprises 15 residues. Germline V gene data show CDR1 as MNHEY and CDR2 as SMNVEV (reference sequence). The CDR3 spells CASQTQGSGANVLTF. DNA for the CDR3: TGTGCCAGTCAAACTCAGGGCTCTGGGGCCAACGTCCTGACTTTC.

The chain has TRBV7-2 and TRBJ1-1, with D uncertain. V shed 5 bases and J shed 8 bases, with 9 bases lying between them. Germline V gene lookup returns CDR1 SGHTA and CDR2 FQGNSA. The CDR3 is 11 amino acids. CDR3 region: CASSREGEAFF. In nucleotides, the CDR3 is TGTGCCAGCAGCAGAGAGGGAGAAGCTTTCTTT.

This clonotype was observed at least ten times. The V call is TRBV4-3, the J call TRBJ2-2; tentatively, D is TRBD2 (5 bases). The germline V gene encodes CDR1 LGHNA and CDR2 YSLEER. The CDR3 spans 17 residues. The V gene lost 1 base and the J gene lost 5 bases, with 17 bases spanning the gap. The CDR3 protein is CASSQGVRQAGTGELFF. CDR3 in DNA: TGCGCCAGCAGCCAAGGAGTACGCCAGGCGGGTACCGGGGAGCTGTTTTTT.

This clonotype appeared a few times. This chain connects TRBV7-2 to TRBJ2-3; the D is unclear. Germline lookup yields CDR1 SGHTA and CDR2 FQGNSA. Trimming took off 1 base at V and 4 bases at J, with 9 bases between the two ends. The CDR3 is made up of 14 amino acids. The CDR3 DNA reads as TGTGCCAGCAGCTTAGGGGGTAGTCCAGATACGCAGTATTTT. Its protein is CASSLGGSPDTQYF.

There are many counts of this clonotype. The chain employs TRBV11-2 and TRBJ1-1; D may be TRBD1 (6 bases). Deletions cut 1 base from V and 8 bases from J, with 11 bases between. Germline assignment: CDR1 SGHAT and CDR2 FQNNGV. There are 13 residues in the CDR3. DNA for the CDR3: TGTGCCAGCAGCTTAGGATACCAGGGGGAAGCTTTCTTT. Encoded protein: CASSLGYQGEAFF.

This clonotype was seen a handful of times. The rearrangement links TRBV28 to TRBJ1-1, with D perhaps TRBD1 (5 bases). The length of the CDR3 is 14 residues. The ends were cut back, 6 bases at V and 5 bases at J, with 16 bases in the middle. From germline, CDR1 is MDHEN and CDR2 SYDVKM. The CDR3 loop reads CASRPDSRWTEAFF. The CDR3, as DNA: TGTGCCAGCAGGCCCGACAGTAGATGGACTGAAGCTTTCTTT.

This clonotype was found a few times. This chain links TRBV29-1 with TRBJ1-1, with D perhaps TRBD1 (5 bases). The ends were cut back, 5 bases at V and 4 bases at J, with 8 bases in the middle. The CDR3 consists of 11 residues. Germline loops: CDR1 SQVTM, CDR2 ANQGSEA. CDR3 sequence: CSVRRGTEAFF. The CDR3 DNA reads as TGCAGCGTTCGAAGGGGCACTGAAGCTTTCTTT.

This clonotype was observed many times. The chain combines TRBV12-3 or TRBV12-4 with TRBJ1-6, with TRBD1 matching 10 bases. This CDR3 is built from 13 residues. J lost 9 bases, V lost 6 bases, and 2 bases had no gene match. CDR3 in amino acids: CASRRTGGSPLHF. CDR3 coding DNA: TGTGCCAGCAGGCGGACAGGGGGTTCACCCCTCCACTTT.

This clonotype was recorded a few times. The J gene is TRBJ2-3, the V gene TRBV7-6, with D perhaps TRBD2 (5 bases). The CDR3 spans 13 residues. V was trimmed by 4 bases and J by 0 bases, leaving 5 bases between them. From germline, CDR1 is SGHVS and CDR2 FNYEAQ. The CDR3, as DNA: TGTGCCAGCAGCTGGACTAGCACAGATACGCAGTATTTT. Its protein product is CASSWTSTDTQYF. Together with reference TRBV7-6 and TRBJ2-3, the CDR3 gives the full variable domain: GAGVSQSPRYKVTKRGQDVALRCDPISGHVSLYWYRQALGQGPEFLTYFNYEAQQDKSGLPNDRFSAERPEGSISTLTIQRTEQRDSAMYRCASSWTSTDTQYFGPGTRLTVL.